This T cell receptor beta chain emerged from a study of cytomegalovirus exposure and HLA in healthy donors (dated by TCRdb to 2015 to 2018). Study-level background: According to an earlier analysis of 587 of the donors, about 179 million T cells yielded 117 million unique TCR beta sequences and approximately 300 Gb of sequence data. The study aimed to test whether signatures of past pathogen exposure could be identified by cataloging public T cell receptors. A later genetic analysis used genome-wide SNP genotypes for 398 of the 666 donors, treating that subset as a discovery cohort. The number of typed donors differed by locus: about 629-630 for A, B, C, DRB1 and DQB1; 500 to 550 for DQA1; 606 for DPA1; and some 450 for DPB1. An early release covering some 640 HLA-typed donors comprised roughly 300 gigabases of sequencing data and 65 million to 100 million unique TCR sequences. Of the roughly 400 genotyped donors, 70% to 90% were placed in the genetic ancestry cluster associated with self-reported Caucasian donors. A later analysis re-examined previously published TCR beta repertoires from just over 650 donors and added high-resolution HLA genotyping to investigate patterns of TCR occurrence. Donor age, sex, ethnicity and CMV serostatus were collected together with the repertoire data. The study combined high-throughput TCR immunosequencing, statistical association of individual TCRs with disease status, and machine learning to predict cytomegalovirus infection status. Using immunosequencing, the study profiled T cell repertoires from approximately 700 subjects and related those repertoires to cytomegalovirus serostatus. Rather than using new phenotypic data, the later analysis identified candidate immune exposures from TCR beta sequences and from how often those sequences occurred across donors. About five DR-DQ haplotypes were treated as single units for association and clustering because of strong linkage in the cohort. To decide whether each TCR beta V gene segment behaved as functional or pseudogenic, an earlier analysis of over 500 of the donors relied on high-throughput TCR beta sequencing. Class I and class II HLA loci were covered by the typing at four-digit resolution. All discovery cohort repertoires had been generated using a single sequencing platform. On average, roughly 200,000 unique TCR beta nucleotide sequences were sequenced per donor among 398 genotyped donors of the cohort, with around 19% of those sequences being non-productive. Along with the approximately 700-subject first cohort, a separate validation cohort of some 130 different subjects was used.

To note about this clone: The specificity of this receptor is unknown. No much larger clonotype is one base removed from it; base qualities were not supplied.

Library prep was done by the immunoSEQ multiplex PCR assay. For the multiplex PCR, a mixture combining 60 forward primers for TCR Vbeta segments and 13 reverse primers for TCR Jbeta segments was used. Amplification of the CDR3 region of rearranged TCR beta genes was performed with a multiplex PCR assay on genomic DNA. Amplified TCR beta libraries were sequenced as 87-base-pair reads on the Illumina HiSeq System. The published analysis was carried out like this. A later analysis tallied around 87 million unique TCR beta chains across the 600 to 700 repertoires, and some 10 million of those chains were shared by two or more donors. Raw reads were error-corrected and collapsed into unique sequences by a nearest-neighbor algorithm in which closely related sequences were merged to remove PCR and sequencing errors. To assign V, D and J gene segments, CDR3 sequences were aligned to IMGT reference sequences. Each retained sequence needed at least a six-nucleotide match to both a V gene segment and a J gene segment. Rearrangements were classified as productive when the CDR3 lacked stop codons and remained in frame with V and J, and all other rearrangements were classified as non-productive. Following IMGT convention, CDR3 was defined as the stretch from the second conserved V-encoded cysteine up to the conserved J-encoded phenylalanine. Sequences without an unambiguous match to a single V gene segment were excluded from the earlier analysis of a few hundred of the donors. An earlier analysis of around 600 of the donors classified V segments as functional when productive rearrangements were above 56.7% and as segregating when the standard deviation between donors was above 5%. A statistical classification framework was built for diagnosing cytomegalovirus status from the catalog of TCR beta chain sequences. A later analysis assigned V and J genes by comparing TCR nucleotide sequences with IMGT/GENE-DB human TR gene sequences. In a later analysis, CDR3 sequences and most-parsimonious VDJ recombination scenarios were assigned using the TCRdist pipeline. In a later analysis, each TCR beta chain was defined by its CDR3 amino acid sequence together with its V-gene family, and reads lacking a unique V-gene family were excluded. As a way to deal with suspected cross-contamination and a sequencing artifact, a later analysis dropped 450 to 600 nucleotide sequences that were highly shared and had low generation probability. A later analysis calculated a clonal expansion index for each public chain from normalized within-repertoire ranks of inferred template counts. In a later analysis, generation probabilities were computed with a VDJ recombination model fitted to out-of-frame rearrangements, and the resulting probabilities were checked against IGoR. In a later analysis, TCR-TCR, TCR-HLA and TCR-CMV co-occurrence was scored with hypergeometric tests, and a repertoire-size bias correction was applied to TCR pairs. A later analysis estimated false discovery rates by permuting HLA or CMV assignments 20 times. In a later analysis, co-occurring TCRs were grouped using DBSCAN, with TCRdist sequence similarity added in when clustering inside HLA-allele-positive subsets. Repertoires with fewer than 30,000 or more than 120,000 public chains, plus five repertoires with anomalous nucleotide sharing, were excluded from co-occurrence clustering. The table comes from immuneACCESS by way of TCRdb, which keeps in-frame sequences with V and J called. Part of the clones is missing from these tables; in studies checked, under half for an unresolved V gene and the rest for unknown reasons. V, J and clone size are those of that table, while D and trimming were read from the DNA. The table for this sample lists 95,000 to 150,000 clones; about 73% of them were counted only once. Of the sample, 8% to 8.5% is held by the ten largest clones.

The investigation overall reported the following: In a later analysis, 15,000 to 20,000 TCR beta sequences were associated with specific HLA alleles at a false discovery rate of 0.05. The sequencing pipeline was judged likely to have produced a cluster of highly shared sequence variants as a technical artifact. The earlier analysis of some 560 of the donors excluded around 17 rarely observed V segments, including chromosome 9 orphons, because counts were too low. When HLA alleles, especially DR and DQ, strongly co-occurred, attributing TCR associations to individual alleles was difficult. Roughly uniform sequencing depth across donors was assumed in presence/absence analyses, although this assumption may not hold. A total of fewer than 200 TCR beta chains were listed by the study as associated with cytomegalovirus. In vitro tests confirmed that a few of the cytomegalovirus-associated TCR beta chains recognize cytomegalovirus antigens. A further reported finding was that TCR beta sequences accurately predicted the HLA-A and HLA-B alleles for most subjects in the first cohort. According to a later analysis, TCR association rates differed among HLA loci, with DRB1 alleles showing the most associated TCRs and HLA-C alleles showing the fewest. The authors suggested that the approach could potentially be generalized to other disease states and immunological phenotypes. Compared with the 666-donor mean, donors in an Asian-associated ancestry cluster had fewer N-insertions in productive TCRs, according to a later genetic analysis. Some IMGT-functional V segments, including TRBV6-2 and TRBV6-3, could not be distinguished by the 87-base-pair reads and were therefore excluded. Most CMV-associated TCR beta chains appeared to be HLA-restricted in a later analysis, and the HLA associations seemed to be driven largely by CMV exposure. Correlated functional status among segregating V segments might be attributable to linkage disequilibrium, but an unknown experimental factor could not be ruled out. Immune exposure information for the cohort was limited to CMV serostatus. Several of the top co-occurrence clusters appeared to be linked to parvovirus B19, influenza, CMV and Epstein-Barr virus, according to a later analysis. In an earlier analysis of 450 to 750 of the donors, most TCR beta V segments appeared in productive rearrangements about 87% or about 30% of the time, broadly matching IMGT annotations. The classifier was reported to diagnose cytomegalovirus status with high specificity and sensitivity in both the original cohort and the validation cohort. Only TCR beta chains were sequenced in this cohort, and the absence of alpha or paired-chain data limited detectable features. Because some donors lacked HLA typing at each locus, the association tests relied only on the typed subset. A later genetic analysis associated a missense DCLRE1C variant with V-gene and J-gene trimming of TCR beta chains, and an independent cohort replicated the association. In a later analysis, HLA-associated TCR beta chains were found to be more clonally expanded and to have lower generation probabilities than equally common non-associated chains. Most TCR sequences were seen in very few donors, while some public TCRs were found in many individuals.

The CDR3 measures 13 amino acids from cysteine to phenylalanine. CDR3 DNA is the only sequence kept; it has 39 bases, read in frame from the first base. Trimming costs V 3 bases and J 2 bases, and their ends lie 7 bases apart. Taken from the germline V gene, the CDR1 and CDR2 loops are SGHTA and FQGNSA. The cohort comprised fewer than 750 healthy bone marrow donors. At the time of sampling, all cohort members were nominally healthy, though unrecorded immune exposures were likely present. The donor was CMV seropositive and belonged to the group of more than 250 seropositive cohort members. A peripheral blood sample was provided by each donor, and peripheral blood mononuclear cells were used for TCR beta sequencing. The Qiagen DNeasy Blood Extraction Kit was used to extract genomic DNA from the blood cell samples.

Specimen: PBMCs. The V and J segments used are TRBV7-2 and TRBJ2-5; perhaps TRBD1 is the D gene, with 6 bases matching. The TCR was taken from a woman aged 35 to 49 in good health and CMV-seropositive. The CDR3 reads CASSFDRQETQYF. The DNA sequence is TGTGCCAGCAGCTTTGACAGGCAAGAGACCCAGTACTTC.